Presented here are 15 T cell receptor beta chains from one specimen sequenced in a study of T cells in Graves' hyperthyroidism and ophthalmopathy. Using RNA transcripts as the source, TCR beta CDR3 regions were amplified. Initially, a first-round RT-PCR of the TCR CDR3 employed the HTBI primer set. MiXCR was run by TCRdb on the multiplex PCR reads, yielding one entry per CDR3 protein. The table includes 530,000 or so distinct CDR3 sequences, about 45% detected once. Sequencing used peripheral blood or thyroid tissue (not recorded which). These receptors came from a woman younger than 35 with Graves' hyperthyroidism.

The gene calls are TRBV6-2 or TRBV6-3 and TRBJ1-5; TRBD1 matches 7 bases. Germline V CDR1 and CDR2: MNHEY, SVGEGT. V gave up 2 bases and J gave up 3 bases; unmatched junction bases: 10. The length of the CDR3 is 17 residues. The CDR3 region has the DNA TGTGCCAGCAGTTACACTATTGGACAGGCGGACAATCAGCCCCAGCATTTT. This codes for CASSYTIGQADNQPQHF.

The V call is TRBV29-1, the J call TRBJ2-6, with D possibly called TRBD1 or TRBD2 (5 bases each). V lost 4 bases to trimming and J lost 0 bases, with 19 bases between them. The CDR3 has 18 residues. Germline lookup yields CDR1 SQVTM and CDR2 ANQGSEA. The CDR3 nucleotides read TGCAGCGTTGCCACCGGGGACGGGCGAGACTCTGGGGCCAACGTCCTGACTTTC. Its protein product is CSVATGDGRDSGANVLTF.

This clonotype showed up many times. This chain joins TRBV7-9 and TRBJ2-2; 8 nucleotides agree with TRBD2. The germline gives CDR1 SEHNR, CDR2 FQNEAQ (reference sequence). This CDR3 spans 15 amino acids. V dropped 7 bases and J dropped 4; count of bases not matched to a gene: 8. CDR3 in DNA: TGTGCCAGCACCATAGGGAGCGGGAGCACCGGGGAGCTGTTTTTT. Its protein is CASTIGSGSTGELFF.

This clonotype was seen repeatedly, ten times or more. J is TRBJ1-2 and V is TRBV5-1, with a possible D match to TRBD1 (6 bases). The CDR3 totals 13 residues. Trimming removed 1 base from V and 7 bases from J, with 11 bases in between. Germline assignment: CDR1 SGHRS and CDR2 YFSETQ. Here the CDR3 reads CASSLLTGGGYTF. The CDR3 coding sequence is TGCGCCAGCAGCTTGTTGACAGGCGGTGGCTACACCTTC.

The chain carries TRBV24-1 and TRBJ1-2, with D possibly matching TRBD1 (5 bases). V was clipped by 0 bases and J by 6 bases, with 10 bases between them. The germline V gene has CDR1 KGHDR and CDR2 SFDVKD. The CDR3 totals 14 residues. This chain's CDR3 is CATSDLYRDHGYTF. CDR3 nucleotide sequence: TGTGCCACCAGTGATTTGTACCGGGACCATGGCTACACCTTC.

This clonotype was observed many times. The chain combines TRBV10-2 with TRBJ1-5; 10 bases are a match to TRBD1. In germline, CDR1 is WSHSY, CDR2 SAAADI. V trimming: 6 bases; J trimming: 3 bases; junction bases outside the gene matches: 5. The CDR3 is made up of 15 amino acids. The CDR3, as DNA: TGCGCCAGCAGCGGGGACAGGGGAGACAATCAGCCCCAGCATTTT. Encoded protein: CASSGDRGDNQPQHF.

This clonotype was detected many times. This chain uses TRBV25-1 with TRBJ1-4; weak D call: TRBD1 (6 bases). V dropped 1 base and J dropped 10 bases, with 16 bases sitting between them. This CDR3 is built from 15 residues. Germline loops: CDR1 MGHDK, CDR2 SYGVNS. The CDR3 region has the DNA TGTGCCAGCAGTGAATTACTCCGGGGGGCGGGAAAACTGTTTTTT. The encoded protein is CASSELLRGAGKLFF.

In its sample, this clonotype was seen many times. The gene calls are TRBV2 and TRBJ2-2; D gene unclear. The germline V gene encodes CDR1 SNHLY and CDR2 FYNNEI. Trimming pared 6 bases from V and 7 bases from J, leaving 3 bases between. The CDR3 is 10 residues long. Here the CDR3 DNA reads TGTGCCAGCAGGGGCGGGGAGCTGTTTTTT. Protein product: CASRGGELFF.

This clonotype came up many times. This rearrangement joins TRBV20-1 to TRBJ1-1; D gene uncertain. Germline CDR1 reads DFQATT; CDR2 reads SNEGSKA (reference sequence). The CDR3 has 14 residues. With 2 bases removed from V and 7 bases from J, the gap between germline ends came to 17 bases. CDR3 region: CSARRGSVHDEAFF. Here the CDR3 DNA reads TGCAGTGCTAGAAGAGGTAGCGTTCATGATGAAGCTTTCTTT.

This clonotype was observed at least ten times. The rearrangement uses TRBV6-1 and TRBJ1-5, with D possibly being TRBD1 (6 bases). In germline, CDR1 is MNHNS, CDR2 SASEGT. Trimming took off 4 bases at V and 5 bases at J, with 12 bases between the two ends. The CDR3 spans 14 residues. The CDR3 DNA follows: TGTGCCAGCAGTGGGACAGCTGCCTATCAGCCCCAGCATTTT. This codes for CASSGTAAYQPQHF.

For this clonotype: Given a much more abundant clone one base away, this may be a read error. V is TRBV4-3 and J is TRBJ1-1, with D perhaps TRBD1 (6 bases). The CDR3 length is 16 residues. Germline-derived CDR1 and CDR2 are LGHNA and YSLEER. CDR3 in amino acids: CASSQAPTGGDTETFF. For the CDR3, the DNA is TGCGCCAGCAGCCAAGCACCCACGGGAGGGGACACTGAAACTTTCTTT.

This clonotype came up once. The chain links TRBV7-9 to TRBJ1-4, with D uncertain. Germline V gene lookup returns CDR1 SEHNR and CDR2 FQNEAQ (reference sequence). CDR3 length equals 13 residues. Trimming took off 5 bases at V and 11 bases at J, with 15 bases between the two ends. The CDR3 bases are TGTGCCAGCAGCCCCCGGACTAGCGGGAAACTGTTTTTT. The encoded protein is CASSPRTSGKLFF.

In this sample, this clonotype turned up once. The chain employs TRBV19 and TRBJ2-5, with D possibly TRBD2 on 6 matching bases. Germline V gene lookup returns CDR1 LNHDA and CDR2 SQIVND (reference sequence). This CDR3 has 15 residues. V lost 4 bases to trimming and J lost 5 bases, with 17 bases between them. The CDR3: CASSRGLTRQETQYF. Here the CDR3 DNA reads TGTGCCAGTAGTAGGGGACTGACACGCCAGGAGACCCAGTACTTC.

The chain has TRBV2 and TRBJ1-1; D is unresolved. This CDR3 is built from 15 residues. The V gene's germline CDR1 is SNHLY and CDR2 FYNNEI. Trimming left V 3 bases short and J 1 base short, with 12 bases between. CDR3 region: CASSELGTRNTEAFF. CDR3 coding DNA: TGTGCCAGCAGTGAGTTGGGCACCCGGAACACTGAAGCTTTCTTT.

V and J are TRBV2 and TRBJ1-1; TRBD1 agrees at 7 bases. The V and J ends lost 6 bases and 0 bases, in that order; junction bases with no gene match: 4. The CDR3 spans 14 residues. Per germline, CDR1 SNHLY and CDR2 FYNNEI. Here the CDR3 DNA reads TGTGCCAGCAGGGGAGGGACAGTGAACACTGAAGCTTTCTTT. It is translated as CASRGGTVNTEAFF.